What follows is one T cell receptor (beta chain) and its context. The antigen is unknown. Assay used: immunoSEQ multiplex PCR; TCRdb lists only in-frame clones, some missing. The profile covers approximately 130,000 clones, with approximately 85% appearing a single time and under 8% taken by the ten largest. This record belongs to a study of T cell responses to AZD1222 COVID-19 vaccine. Findings and limits, study-wide: Unmutated variant regions are reportedly the target of nearly half of TCRs that are spike-specific.

Per germline, CDR1 SQVTM and CDR2 ANQGSEA. This CDR3 has 10 amino acids. Trimming took 7 bases from V and 4 from J, leaving 4 bases between them. This sequence joins TRBV29-1 and TRBJ1-4; D call uncertain. The receptor was derived from an adult who received the MenACWY meningococcal vaccine as a control. Sequenced here: peripheral blood, sampled 28 days after the second dose of the MenACWY control vaccine. The CDR3 reads CSGGNEKLFF. The CDR3 DNA reads as TGCAGCGGAGGTAATGAAAAACTGTTTTTT.